One sample yielded the 20 T cell receptor beta chains listed below, sequenced in a study of blood T cell repertoires in COVID-19. TCRdb's table, derived via immunoSEQ multiplex PCR, lists solely in-frame clones and lacks some. The sample has nearly 350,000 clones, 75% to 90% seen once. Sequencing was performed on peripheral blood. The receptors shown here come from a woman between 50 and 59 years old with COVID-19, enrolled during active disease.

The chain recombines TRBV30 with TRBJ1-4; D not certain. Germline V CDR1 and CDR2: GTSNPN, SVGIG (reference sequence). CDR3 length: 14 amino acids. V was cut by 5 bases and J by 0 bases, with 10 bases left in between. For the CDR3, the DNA is TGTGCCTGGGCCCGACTTGCAACTAATGAAAAACTGTTTTTT. Its protein product is CAWARLATNEKLFF.

CDR3: CASSINRGPSRRYGYTF. The DNA of the CDR3 is TGTGCCAGTAGTATTAACAGGGGGCCCTCCCGTCGGTATGGCTACACCTTC. The chain recombines TRBV19 with TRBJ1-2; TRBD1 matches 9 bases. Germline V lookup: CDR1 LNHDA, CDR2 SQIVND (reference sequence). The CDR3 is 17 amino acids. Trimming cost V 3 bases and J 5 bases; bases outside gene matches: 13.

The chain couples TRBV2 to TRBJ2-1; 9 bases map to TRBD2. Germline V CDR1 and CDR2: SNHLY, FYNNEI. J gave up 4 bases and V 5 bases, and 6 bases lay outside the gene matches. The CDR3 totals 15 residues. As DNA, the CDR3 is TGTGCCAGCAGTAGCACGGGACTAGCTTACAATGAGCAGTTCTTC. Translating gives CASSSTGLAYNEQFF.

The rearrangement links TRBV2 to TRBJ2-7, with a possible D match to TRBD2 (6 bases). Deletions cut 6 bases from V and 3 bases from J, with 15 bases between. Germline values: CDR1 SNHLY, CDR2 FYNNEI. The length of the CDR3 is 14 residues. The CDR3 protein is CASRLTGSLYEQYF. CDR3 DNA: TGTGCCAGCAGACTGACCGGGAGCCTCTACGAGCAGTACTTC.

The V gene is TRBV6-5, the J gene TRBJ2-7, with 7 positions matching TRBD1. CDR1 MNHEY and CDR2 SVGAGI come from the germline V gene. V lost 7 bases and J lost 4; bases outside the gene matches: 7. The CDR3 sequence is 13 residues long. CDR3 sequence reads: CASTQGVPYEQYF. The CDR3 DNA follows: TGTGCCAGCACCCAGGGGGTACCGTACGAGCAGTACTTC.

This clone appeared a single time. The rearrangement uses TRBV9 and TRBJ1-2, with TRBD1 matching over 7 bases. V lost 1 base and J lost 5; bases outside the gene matches: 5. This CDR3 has 14 amino acids. The germline V gene encodes CDR1 SGDLS and CDR2 YYNGEE. The CDR3 coding sequence is TGTGCCAGCAGCGTATCGGGACAGCAGTATGGCTACACCTTC. Its translation is CASSVSGQQYGYTF.

This clone came up once. This sequence joins TRBV10-3 and TRBJ2-1, with 10 positions matching TRBD2. In germline, CDR1 is ENHRY, CDR2 SYGVKD. The ends lost 3 bases at V and 0 bases at J; junction bases unmatched: 2. CDR3 length: 16 residues. The CDR3 spells CAISDLAGASYNEQFF. CDR3 sequence (DNA): TGTGCCATCAGTGATCTAGCGGGAGCCTCCTACAATGAGCAGTTCTTC.

The chain recombines TRBV11-3 with TRBJ2-5; TRBD2 matches at 13 bases. The J segment lost 5 bases and the V segment lost 2 bases, leaving 5 bases of the junction unmatched. Per germline, CDR1 SGHNT and CDR2 YENEEA. The CDR3 is 16 amino acids. The CDR3 DNA reads TGTGCCAGCAGCTTACGACTAGCGGGAGGAGGTGAGACCCAGTACTTC. Residues: CASSLRLAGGGETQYF.

V is TRBV19 and J is TRBJ1-5; 8 nucleotides align to TRBD1. CDR1 and CDR2 (germline): LNHDA, SQIVND (reference sequence). The CDR3 has 14 amino acids. V shed 7 bases and J 5 bases; nucleotides not matched to a gene: 7. The CDR3 region has the DNA TGTGCCAGTATGACAGGGGATGGGTATCAGCCCCAGCATTTT. Its protein product is CASMTGDGYQPQHF. Drawing the rest from reference TRBV19 and TRBJ1-5, the complete variable domain is DGGITQSPKYLFRKEGQNVTLSCEQNLNHDAMYWYRQDPGQGLRLIYYSQIVNDFQKGDIAEGYSVSREKKESFPLTVTSAQKNPTAFYLCASMTGDGYQPQHFGDGTRLSIL.

The V call is TRBV3-1 (or the pseudogene TRBV3-2), the J call TRBJ2-7, with D maybe TRBD1 (6 bases). V was trimmed by 7 bases and J by 7 bases, leaving 14 bases between them. The CDR3 sequence is 12 residues long. Germline V lookup: CDR1 LGHDT, CDR2 YNNKEL (reference sequence). The DNA of the CDR3 is TGTGCCAGCACCTCCCAGAGGGGGGAGCAGTACTTC. The encoded protein is CASTSQRGEQYF.

The chain carries TRBV10-2 and TRBJ2-7; 7 nucleotides align to TRBD2. Losses at the gene ends were 9 bases for V and 5 bases for J; bases not matched to a gene: 10. This CDR3 is built from 13 residues. Germline V gene lookup returns CDR1 WSHSY and CDR2 SAAADI. The CDR3 protein is CARMGGSNDEQYF. The CDR3 bases are TGCGCCAGGATGGGGGGGAGCAACGACGAGCAGTACTTC.

This chain uses TRBV9 with TRBJ1-6; possibly TRBD1 for D (5 bases). Looked up from germline, CDR1 is SGDLS and CDR2 is YYNGEE. V lost 2 bases to trimming and J lost 2 bases, with 11 bases between them. The CDR3 contains 16 residues. CDR3 amino acids: CASSVLAGTYNSPLHF. As DNA, the CDR3 is TGTGCCAGCAGCGTTCTGGCAGGGACCTATAATTCACCCCTCCACTTT.

The chain couples TRBV6-2 or TRBV6-3 to TRBJ1-1; maybe TRBD1 (6 bases). Germline-derived CDR1 and CDR2 are MNHEY and SVGEGT. This CDR3 comprises 13 residues. The V end lost 7 bases, the J end lost 5 bases, and 14 bases lay between the germline ends. CDR3 bases: TGTGCCAGCACCCCTCGCGGACAGACTGAAGCTTTCTTT. This encodes CASTPRGQTEAFF.

J is TRBJ2-7 and V is TRBV7-2; 7 nucleotides align to TRBD1. Trimming removed 6 bases from V and 4 bases from J; junction bases left unmatched: 12. CDR1 is SGHTA and CDR2 is FQGNSA in the germline V gene. This CDR3 is built from 15 residues. The CDR3 nucleotides read TGTGCCAGCAGTAAGGCAACAGGGGCAACGTACGAGCAGTACTTC. Translating it yields CASSKATGATYEQYF.

This CDR3 is CASSLVTGDQPQHF. The CDR3 DNA reads as TGTGCCAGCAGCTTAGTCACGGGAGATCAGCCCCAGCATTTT. This chain links TRBV7-8 with TRBJ1-5; D call uncertain. Germline V CDR1 and CDR2: SGHVS, FQNEAQ. The CDR3 extends over 14 amino acids. The V end was cut by 1 base, the J end by 5 bases, with 9 bases between. Full variable domain (outside the CDR3, taken from reference TRBV7-8 and TRBJ1-5): GAGVSQSPRYKVAKRGQDVALRCDPISGHVSLFWYQQALGQGPEFLTYFQNEAQLDKSGLPSDRFFAERPEGSVSTLKIQRTQQEDSAVYLCASSLVTGDQPQHFGDGTRLSIL.

This clone has just one count. The chain combines TRBV7-9 with TRBJ2-3; no reliable D call. The CDR3 has 12 amino acids. The germline V gene has CDR1 SEHNR and CDR2 FQNEAQ (reference sequence). V was cut by 5 bases and J by 3 bases, with 6 bases left in between. The CDR3 reads CASSISTDTQYF. The DNA for the CDR3 is TGTGCCAGCAGCATCAGTACAGATACGCAGTATTTT.

This sequence joins TRBV7-2 and TRBJ2-7, with 8 bases identical to TRBD2. The V gene's germline CDR1 is SGHTA and CDR2 FQGNSA. V was pared by 5 bases and J by 6 bases, with 9 bases of the junction left unmatched. The CDR3 extends over 14 amino acids. Here the CDR3 reads CASSPRLATGEQYF. CDR3 nucleotide sequence: TGTGCCAGCAGCCCAAGACTAGCGACGGGCGAGCAGTACTTC.

The chain employs TRBV6-4 and TRBJ2-7; 7 bases are shared with TRBD2. V lost 8 bases to trimming and J lost 3 bases; unmatched junction nucleotides: 10. CDR1 is MRHNA and CDR2 is SNTAGT in the germline V gene. The CDR3 contains 14 residues. CDR3 sequence: CASFRVGGLYEQYF. The CDR3 coding sequence is TGTGCCAGCTTTAGGGTGGGAGGGCTCTACGAGCAGTACTTC.

This rearrangement joins TRBV19 to TRBJ2-7, with D possibly TRBD2 on 5 matching bases. The CDR3 loop spans 16 amino acids. Trimming cost V 4 bases and J 3 bases, with 19 bases left between them. CDR1 is LNHDA and CDR2 is SQIVND in the germline V gene (reference sequence). The CDR3 DNA is TGTGCCAGTAGTACCGGTCGGCTAGGACTCGACTACGAGCAGTACTTC. Its protein product is CASSTGRLGLDYEQYF.

This chain joins TRBV15 and TRBJ2-5, with a weak D call TRBD1 (6 bases). Germline CDR1 reads LNHNV; CDR2 reads YYDKDF (reference sequence). V was cut by 1 base and J by 5 bases, with 26 bases left in between. The CDR3 spans 19 residues. The CDR3 sequence: CATSRVLFFEGVAQETQYF. The CDR3 coding sequence is TGTGCCACCAGCAGAGTTCTGTTTTTTGAGGGGGTGGCGCAGGAGACCCAGTACTTC.